Below are 7 T cell receptor beta chains sequenced from a single sample in a study of CD8 T cells in Susac syndrome. Reverse transcription of roughly 0.5 to 1 ug RNA used random hexamers. TCRdb analysed the immunoSEQ multiplex PCR reads with MiXCR anew, one entry per CDR3 protein. The sample comprises roughly 250,000 distinct CDR3 sequences, roughly 95% of which are singletons, and approximately 0.1% rests with the top ten. The sequenced sample consisted of CD4+ T cells from PBMCs. Source of these receptors: a human donor with Susac syndrome.

The chain uses TRBV29-1 and TRBJ2-5; 7 bases are a match to TRBD2. Germline V gene lookup returns CDR1 SQVTM and CDR2 ANQGSEA. Germline trimming cut 4 bases from V and 3 bases from J; bases unmatched to any gene: 8. The CDR3 contains 14 residues. The CDR3 nucleotides read TGCAGCGTTGTCTCGCTAGCGGAGGAAGAGACCCAGTACTTC. Encoded protein: CSVVSLAEEETQYF.

This rearrangement joins TRBV18 to TRBJ1-5; 7 positions match TRBD1. CDR1 is KGHSH, CDR2 LQKENI, per germline. V was pared by 4 bases and J by 3 bases, with 3 bases of the junction left unmatched. There are 14 residues in the CDR3. The DNA for the CDR3 is TGTGCCAGCTCACAGGGACAGTCCAATCAGCCCCAGCATTTT. Translated: CASSQGQSNQPQHF.

The gene calls are TRBV18 and TRBJ2-7; D is perhaps TRBD1 (5 bases). CDR1 is KGHSH and CDR2 is LQKENI in the germline V gene. The length of the CDR3 is 11 residues. Trimming removed 4 bases at V and 6 bases at J, with 7 bases between. The CDR3 coding sequence is TGTGCCAGCTCACGACAGAGCGAGCAGTACTTC. Translation: CASSRQSEQYF.

J is TRBJ2-7 and V is TRBV7-8; tentative D call: TRBD1 (5 bases). This CDR3 region has 15 residues. V lost 4 bases to trimming and J lost 2 bases, with 15 bases between them. Looked up from germline, CDR1 is SGHVS and CDR2 is FQNEAQ. Written as DNA, the CDR3 is TGTGCCAGCAGCTACATAGGGGCGTACGCCTACGAGCAGTACTTC. Its protein product is CASSYIGAYAYEQYF.

This clonotype has only one observation. The chain links TRBV29-1 to TRBJ1-1; a weak D match, TRBD1 (5 bases). Trimming stripped 6 bases from V and 5 bases from J, with 19 bases between. The CDR3 spans 14 residues. Germline-derived CDR1 and CDR2 are SQVTM and ANQGSEA. The CDR3 loop reads CSVAQSRGWTEAFF. The CDR3 DNA follows: TGCAGCGTGGCCCAAAGTCGGGGGTGGACTGAAGCTTTCTTT.

V gene TRBV6-2 or TRBV6-3 combines with J gene TRBJ2-7; 8 bases fit TRBD1. Unmatched junction bases numbered 11, after V lost 2 bases and J lost 5 bases. The CDR3 runs 16 residues. Per germline, CDR1 MNHEY and CDR2 SVGEGT. The CDR3 reads CASSYRHSGQGHEQYF. CDR3 in DNA: TGTGCCAGCAGTTACCGGCACTCAGGACAGGGCCACGAGCAGTACTTC.

This chain uses TRBV29-1 with TRBJ1-1; TRBD1 is a possible D gene (6 bases). The CDR3 has 15 residues. Trimming pared 2 bases from V and 1 base from J, leaving 14 bases between. Per germline, CDR1 SQVTM and CDR2 ANQGSEA. The CDR3 region is CSVEKGRGGNTEAFF. In DNA, the CDR3 is TGCAGCGTTGAAAAAGGGCGAGGGGGGAACACTGAAGCTTTCTTT. Full variable domain (outside the CDR3, taken from reference TRBV29-1 and TRBJ1-1): SAVISQKPSRDICQRGTSLTIQCQVDSQVTMMFWYRQQPGQSLTLIATANQGSEATYESGFVIDKFPISRPNLTFSTLTVSNMSPEDSSIYLCSVEKGRGGNTEAFFGQGTRLTVV.